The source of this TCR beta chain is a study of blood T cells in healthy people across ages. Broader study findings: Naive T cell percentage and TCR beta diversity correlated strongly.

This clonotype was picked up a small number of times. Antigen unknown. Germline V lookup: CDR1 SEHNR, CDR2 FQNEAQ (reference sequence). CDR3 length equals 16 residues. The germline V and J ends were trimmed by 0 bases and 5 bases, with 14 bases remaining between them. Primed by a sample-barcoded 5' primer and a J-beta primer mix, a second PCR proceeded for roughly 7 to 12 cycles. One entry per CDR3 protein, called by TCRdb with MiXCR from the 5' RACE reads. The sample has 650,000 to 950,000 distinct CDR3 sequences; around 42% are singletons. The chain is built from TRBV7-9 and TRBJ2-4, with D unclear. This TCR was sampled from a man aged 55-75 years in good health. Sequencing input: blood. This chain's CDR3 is CASSLATWQTENIQYF. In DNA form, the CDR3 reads TGTGCCAGCAGCTTAGCCACATGGCAAACTGAAAACATTCAGTACTTC.